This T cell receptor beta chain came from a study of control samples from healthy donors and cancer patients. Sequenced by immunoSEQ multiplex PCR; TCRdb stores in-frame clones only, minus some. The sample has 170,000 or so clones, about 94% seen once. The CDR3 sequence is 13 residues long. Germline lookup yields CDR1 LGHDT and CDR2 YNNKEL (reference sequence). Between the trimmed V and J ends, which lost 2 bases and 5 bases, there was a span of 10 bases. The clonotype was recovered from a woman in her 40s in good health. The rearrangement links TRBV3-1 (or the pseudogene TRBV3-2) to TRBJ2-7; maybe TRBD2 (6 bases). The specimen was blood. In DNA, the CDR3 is TGTGCCAGCAGCCAACTTGGAGGGGACGAGCAGTACTTC. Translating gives CASSQLGGDEQYF.